This T cell receptor (beta chain) was recovered during a study of T-cell reconstitution after alpha-beta-depleted transplantation in children. Study-level findings and limits: T-cell counts and diversity at one year following transplant were attributed mainly to newly produced T cells. Several hundred expanded graft clones reportedly were the source of alpha-beta T cells about two months after transplant.

Points on this clonotype: Its specificity is unknown.

Preparation of the TCRbeta library involved a method that used unique molecular identifiers. TCRdb fed the PCR reads into MiXCR, producing one record per CDR3 protein. The top ten hold 27% of the sample, which has about 470,000 distinct CDR3 sequences, 43% seen once. Between the trimmed V and J ends, which lost 3 bases and 2 bases, there was a span of 8 bases. Germline loops: CDR1 MNHEY, CDR2 SMNVEV (reference sequence). The CDR3 extends over 14 amino acids. J is TRBJ1-5 and V is TRBV27; D is ambiguous. The receptor's source is a girl aged 2 to 10 with aplastic anemia, due to receive a stem cell transplant. This material consisted of PBMCs, taken before TCRalphabeta/CD19-depleted stem cell transplant. CDR3 DNA: TGTGCCAGCAGTTTGATATCGGGCAATCAGCCCCAGCATTTT. Translated: CASSLISGNQPQHF.